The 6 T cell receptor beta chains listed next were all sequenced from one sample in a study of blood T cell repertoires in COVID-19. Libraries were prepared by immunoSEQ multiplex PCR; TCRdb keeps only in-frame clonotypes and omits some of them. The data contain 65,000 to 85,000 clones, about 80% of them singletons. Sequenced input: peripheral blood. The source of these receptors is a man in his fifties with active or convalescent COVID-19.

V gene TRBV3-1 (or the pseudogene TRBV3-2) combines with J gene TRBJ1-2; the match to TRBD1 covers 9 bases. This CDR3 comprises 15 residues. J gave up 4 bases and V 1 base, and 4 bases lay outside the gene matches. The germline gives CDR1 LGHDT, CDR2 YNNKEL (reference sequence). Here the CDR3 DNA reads TGTGCCAGCAGCCAAGGGACAGGGGACCTCTATGGCTACACCTTC. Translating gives CASSQGTGDLYGYTF.

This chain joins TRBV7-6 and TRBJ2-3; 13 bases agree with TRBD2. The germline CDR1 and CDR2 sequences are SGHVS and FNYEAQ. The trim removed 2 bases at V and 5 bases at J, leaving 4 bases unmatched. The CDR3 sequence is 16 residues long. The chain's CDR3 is CASSLPLAGGEDTQYF. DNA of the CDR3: TGTGCCAGCAGCTTACCACTAGCGGGGGGGGAAGATACGCAGTATTTT.

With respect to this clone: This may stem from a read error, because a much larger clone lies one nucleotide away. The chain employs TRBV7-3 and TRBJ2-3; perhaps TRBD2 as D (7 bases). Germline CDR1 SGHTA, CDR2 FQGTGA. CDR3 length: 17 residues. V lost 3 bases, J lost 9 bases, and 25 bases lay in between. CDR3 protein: CASSFLSRGGRGDTQYF. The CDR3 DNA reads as TGTGCCAGCAGCTTCCTTTCTCGCGGGGGCCGGGGGGACACGCAGTATTTT.

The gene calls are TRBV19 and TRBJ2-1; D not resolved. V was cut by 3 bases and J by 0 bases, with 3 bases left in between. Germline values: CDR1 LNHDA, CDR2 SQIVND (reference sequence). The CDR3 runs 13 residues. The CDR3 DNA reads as TGTGCCAGTAGTATCGGCTCCTACAATGAGCAGTTCTTC. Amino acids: CASSIGSYNEQFF. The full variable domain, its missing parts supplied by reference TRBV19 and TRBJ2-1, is DGGITQSPKYLFRKEGQNVTLSCEQNLNHDAMYWYRQDPGQGLRLIYYSQIVNDFQKGDIAEGYSVSREKKESFPLTVTSAQKNPTAFYLCASSIGSYNEQFFGPGTRLTVL.

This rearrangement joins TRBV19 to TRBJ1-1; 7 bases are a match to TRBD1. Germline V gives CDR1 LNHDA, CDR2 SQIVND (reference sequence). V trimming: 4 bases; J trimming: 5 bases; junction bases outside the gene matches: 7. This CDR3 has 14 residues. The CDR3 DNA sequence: TGTGCCAGTAGTACTCGAGGGGGCCCAACTGAAGCTTTCTTT. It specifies CASSTRGGPTEAFF. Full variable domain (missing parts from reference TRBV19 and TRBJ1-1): DGGITQSPKYLFRKEGQNVTLSCEQNLNHDAMYWYRQDPGQGLRLIYYSQIVNDFQKGDIAEGYSVSREKKESFPLTVTSAQKNPTAFYLCASSTRGGPTEAFFGQGTRLTVV.

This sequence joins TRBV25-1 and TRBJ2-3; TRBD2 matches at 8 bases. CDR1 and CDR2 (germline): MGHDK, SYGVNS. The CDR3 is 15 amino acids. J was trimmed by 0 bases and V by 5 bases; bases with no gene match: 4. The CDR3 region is CASSMGGGSTDTQYF. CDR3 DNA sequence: TGTGCCAGCAGTATGGGCGGGGGGAGCACAGATACGCAGTATTTT. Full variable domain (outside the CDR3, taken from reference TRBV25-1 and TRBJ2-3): EADIYQTPRYLVIGTGKKITLECSQTMGHDKMYWYQQDPGMELHLIHYSYGVNSTEKGDLSSESTVSRIRTEHFPLTLESARPSHTSQYLCASSMGGGSTDTQYFGPGTRLTVL.